This T cell receptor beta chain was obtained from a study of T cell repertoires in cytomegalovirus infection. Whole-study context: Epitope selection comprised recently identified HLA-C-restricted CMV epitopes and well-studied HLA-B-restricted CMV epitopes. Findings and limits, study-wide: Summed frequency of public TCR beta families distinguished CMV carriers with the relevant HLA.

The germline CDR1 and CDR2 sequences are LNHDA and SQIVND (reference sequence). The CDR3 loop spans 16 amino acids. V lost 7 bases, J lost 2 bases, and 18 bases lay in between. Using its own MiXCR run on the reads, TCRdb lists one record per CDR3 protein. The sample records 140,000 to 150,000 distinct CDR3 sequences, more than 30% being singletons. This clonotype appeared many times. Antigen: not known. The gene calls are TRBV19 and TRBJ1-3, with TRBD1 as a possible D gene (5 bases). Sequencing was performed on CD8+ T cells from cultured PBMCs, taken from culture after CMV antigen stimulation. The sequence derives from a human donor in good health (CMV status not recorded). Some clones in this sample may be carry-over from other donors' samples. CDR3 amino acids: CASTLDPGIAGNTIYF. The CDR3 region has the DNA TGTGCCAGTACCCTCGACCCAGGGATCGCTGGAAACACCATATATTTT.